This T cell receptor beta chain was sequenced during a study of blood T cell repertoires in COVID-19. Libraries were prepared by immunoSEQ multiplex PCR; TCRdb keeps only in-frame clonotypes and omits some of them. This table has 120,000 or so clones, approximately 65% appearing once. V was clipped by 2 bases and J by 6 bases; unmatched bases: 6. This CDR3 has 15 amino acids. The germline V gene has CDR1 MNHEY and CDR2 SVGEGT. This chain connects TRBV6-2 or TRBV6-3 to TRBJ1-5, with 8 bases lining up with TRBD1. The receptor comes from a woman aged 55-69 years with acute or convalescent COVID-19. Sequencing was carried out using peripheral blood. The CDR3 loop is CASSYMATGAQPQHF. CDR3 DNA: TGTGCCAGCAGTTACATGGCGACAGGGGCTCAGCCCCAGCATTTT.